Below, 3 T cell receptor beta chains from the same sample are listed, as sequenced in a study of shared clonotypes between healthy human individuals. The table came from immunoSEQ multiplex PCR; TCRdb's copy has only in-frame clones and leaves some out. In the table there are roughly 1.4 million clones, just under 99% of which are singletons. Sample: naive CD4+ T cells sorted from blood. This sample's subset: CD45RA+ positively selected. These receptors all stem from a man aged 25 to 40 in good health.

The chain links TRBV6-5 to TRBJ1-1; D unclear. Per germline, CDR1 MNHEY and CDR2 SVGAGI. The CDR3 contains 12 residues. V shed 2 bases and J shed 7 bases, with 8 bases lying between them. CDR3 nucleotides: TGTGCCAGCAGTTACCCACGGGGTGAAGCTTTCTTT. It is translated as CASSYPRGEAFF.

The rearrangement joins TRBV7-9 to TRBJ1-1; D is ambiguous. CDR3 length: 15 amino acids. Germline values: CDR1 SEHNR, CDR2 FQNEAQ (reference sequence). V lost 1 base and J lost 1, with 10 bases in between. The CDR3 nucleotides are TGTGCCAGCAGCTTAGTACTCTCCAAGAACACTGAAGCTTTCTTT. Protein: CASSLVLSKNTEAFF. Looking up the rest from reference TRBV7-9 and TRBJ1-1 gives the full variable domain: DTGVSQNPRHKITKRGQNVTFRCDPISEHNRLYWYRQTLGQGPEFLTYFQNEAQLEKSRLLSDRFSAERPKGSFSTLEIQRTEQGDSAMYLCASSLVLSKNTEAFFGQGTRLTVV.

This clone has only one observation. This chain links TRBV5-1 with TRBJ2-2; D gene ambiguous. Deletions cut 2 bases from V and 8 bases from J, with 16 bases between. Germline loops: CDR1 SGHRS, CDR2 YFSETQ. The CDR3 totals 15 residues. Here the CDR3 reads CASSLDIWKSGELFF. CDR3 nucleotides: TGCGCCAGCAGCTTAGACATTTGGAAATCGGGGGAGCTGTTTTTT.